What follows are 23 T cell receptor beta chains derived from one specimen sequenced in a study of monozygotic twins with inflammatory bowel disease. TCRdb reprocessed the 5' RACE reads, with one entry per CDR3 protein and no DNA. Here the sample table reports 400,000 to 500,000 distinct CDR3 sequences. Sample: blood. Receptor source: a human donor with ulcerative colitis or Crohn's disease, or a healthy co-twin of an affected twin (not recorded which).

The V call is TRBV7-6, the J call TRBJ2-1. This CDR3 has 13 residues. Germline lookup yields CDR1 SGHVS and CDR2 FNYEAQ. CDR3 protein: CASSLKSYYEQFF.

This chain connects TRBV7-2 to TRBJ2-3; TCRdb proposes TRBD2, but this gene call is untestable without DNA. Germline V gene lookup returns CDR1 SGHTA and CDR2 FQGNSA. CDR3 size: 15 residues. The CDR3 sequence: CASSLLSSGADTQYF.

The CDR3 here is CASSQRGEWSPLHF. This rearrangement joins TRBV5-6 to TRBJ1-6. From germline, CDR1 is SGHDT and CDR2 YYEEEE. The CDR3 is 14 residues long.

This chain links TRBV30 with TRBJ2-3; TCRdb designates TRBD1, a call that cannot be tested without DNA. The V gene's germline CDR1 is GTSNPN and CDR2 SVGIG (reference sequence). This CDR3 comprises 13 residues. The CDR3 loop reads CAWSGDPADTQYF.

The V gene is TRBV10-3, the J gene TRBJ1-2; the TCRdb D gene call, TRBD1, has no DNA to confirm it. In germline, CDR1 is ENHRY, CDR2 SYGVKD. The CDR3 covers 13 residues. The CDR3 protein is CAISTDRGNGYTF.

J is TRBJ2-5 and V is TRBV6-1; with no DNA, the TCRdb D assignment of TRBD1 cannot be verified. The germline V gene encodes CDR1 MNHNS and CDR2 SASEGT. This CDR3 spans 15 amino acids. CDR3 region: CASSPLKGVGETQYF.

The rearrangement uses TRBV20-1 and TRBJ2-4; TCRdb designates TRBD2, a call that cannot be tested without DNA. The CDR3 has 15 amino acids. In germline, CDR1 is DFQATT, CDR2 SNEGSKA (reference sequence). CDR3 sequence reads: CSALTSGGTLNIQYF.

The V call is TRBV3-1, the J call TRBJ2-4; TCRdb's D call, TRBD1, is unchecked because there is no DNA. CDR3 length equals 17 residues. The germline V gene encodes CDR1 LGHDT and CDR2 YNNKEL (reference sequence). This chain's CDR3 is CASSHTDRAIAKNIQYF.

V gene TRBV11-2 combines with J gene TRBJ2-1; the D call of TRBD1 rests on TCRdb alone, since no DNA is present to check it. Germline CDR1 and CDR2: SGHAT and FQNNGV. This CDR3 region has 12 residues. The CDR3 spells CASSSPRGEQFF.

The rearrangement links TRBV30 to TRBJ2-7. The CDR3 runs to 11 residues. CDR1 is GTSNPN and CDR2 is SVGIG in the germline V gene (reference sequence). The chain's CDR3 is CAWSVLHEQYF.

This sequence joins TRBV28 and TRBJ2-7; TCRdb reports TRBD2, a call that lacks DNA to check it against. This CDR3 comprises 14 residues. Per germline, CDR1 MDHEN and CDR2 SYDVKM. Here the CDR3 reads CASSSSTSGLHLRF.

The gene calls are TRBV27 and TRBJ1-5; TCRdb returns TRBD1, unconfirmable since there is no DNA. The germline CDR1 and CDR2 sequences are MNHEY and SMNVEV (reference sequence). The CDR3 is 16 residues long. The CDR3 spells CASSPNRFHSNQPQHF.

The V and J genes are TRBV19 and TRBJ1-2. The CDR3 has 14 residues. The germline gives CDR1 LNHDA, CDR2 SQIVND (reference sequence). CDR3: CASRYREVGYGYTF. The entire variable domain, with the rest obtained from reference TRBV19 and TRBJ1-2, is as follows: DGGITQSPKYLFRKEGQNVTLSCEQNLNHDAMYWYRQDPGQGLRLIYYSQIVNDFQKGDIAEGYSVSREKKESFPLTVTSAQKNPTAFYLCASRYREVGYGYTFGSGTRLTVV.

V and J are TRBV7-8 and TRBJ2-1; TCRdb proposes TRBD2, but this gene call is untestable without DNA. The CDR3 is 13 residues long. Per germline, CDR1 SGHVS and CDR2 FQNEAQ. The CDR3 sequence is CASSFASGNEQFF.

This chain's CDR3 is CASSLGRPDSNSPLHF. This sequence joins TRBV5-4 and TRBJ1-6. The CDR3 has 16 residues. Germline-derived CDR1 and CDR2 are SGHNT and YYREEE (reference sequence).

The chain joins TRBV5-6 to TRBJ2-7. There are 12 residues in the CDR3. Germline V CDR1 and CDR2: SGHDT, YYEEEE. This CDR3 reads CASTQGLYEQYF.

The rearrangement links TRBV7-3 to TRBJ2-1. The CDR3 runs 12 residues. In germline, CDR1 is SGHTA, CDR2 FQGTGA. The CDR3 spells CASRLETGPQFF.

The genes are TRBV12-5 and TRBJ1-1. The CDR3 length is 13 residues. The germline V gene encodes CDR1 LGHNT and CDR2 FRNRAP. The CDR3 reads CASGVGLNTEAFF.

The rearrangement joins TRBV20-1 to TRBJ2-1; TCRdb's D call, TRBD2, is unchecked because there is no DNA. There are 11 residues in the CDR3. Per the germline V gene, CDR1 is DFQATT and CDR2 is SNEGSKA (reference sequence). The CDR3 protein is CSARLAGRQFF.

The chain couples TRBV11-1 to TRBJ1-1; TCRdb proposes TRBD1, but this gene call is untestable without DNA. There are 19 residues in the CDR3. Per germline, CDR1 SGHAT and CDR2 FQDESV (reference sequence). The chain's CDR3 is CASSRPGTGGKIEDTEAFF. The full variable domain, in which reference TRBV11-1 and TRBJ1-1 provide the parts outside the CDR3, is EAEVAQSPRYKITEKSQAVAFWCDPISGHATLYWYRQILGQGPELLVQFQDESVVDDSQLPKDRFSAERLKGVDSTLKIQPAELGDSAMYLCASSRPGTGGKIEDTEAFFGQGTRLTVV.

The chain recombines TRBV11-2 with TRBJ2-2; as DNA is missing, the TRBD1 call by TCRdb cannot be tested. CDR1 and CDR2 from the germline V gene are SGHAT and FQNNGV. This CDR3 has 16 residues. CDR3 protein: CASSLITGASTGELFF.

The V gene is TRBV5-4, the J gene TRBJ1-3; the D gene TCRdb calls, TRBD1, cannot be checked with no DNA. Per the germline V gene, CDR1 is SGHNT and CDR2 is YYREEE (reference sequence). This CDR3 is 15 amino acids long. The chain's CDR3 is CASSSPGGAGNTIYF.

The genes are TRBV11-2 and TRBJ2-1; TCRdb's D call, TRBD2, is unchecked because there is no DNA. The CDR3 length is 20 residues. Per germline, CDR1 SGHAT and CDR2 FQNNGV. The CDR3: CASSLGAGLAGLRSYNEQFF.